This passage covers 2 T cell receptor beta chains from one sample sequenced in a study of blood T cell repertoires in COVID-19. Profiling relied on immunoSEQ multiplex PCR, and the TCRdb table lists in-frame clones only, not all of them. The table has a few hundred thousand clones, roughly nine tenths seen once; the top ten hold less than 5%. The sequenced sample consisted of peripheral blood. These TCRs come from an older woman with COVID-19, enrolled during active disease.

The J gene is TRBJ2-3, the V gene TRBV5-1; TRBD2 might be the D (7 bases). Trimming stripped 7 bases from V and 0 bases from J, with 12 bases between. Germline CDR1 reads SGHRS; CDR2 reads YFSETQ. The CDR3 is 14 amino acids. CDR3 region: CASRGASSTDTQYF. CDR3 nucleotides: TGCGCCAGCCGGGGGGCCAGTAGCACAGATACGCAGTATTTT.

This rearrangement joins TRBV5-1 to TRBJ1-1; 7 bases are a match to TRBD1. The V gene end was trimmed by 2 bases and the J gene end by 1 base; junction bases not matched to a gene: 5. Germline V gene data show CDR1 as SGHRS and CDR2 as YFSETQ. The CDR3 sequence is 15 residues long. The CDR3 nucleotides are TGCGCCAGCAGCTTTGACGACAGGGAGAACACTGAAGCTTTCTTT. This sequence encodes CASSFDDRENTEAFF.